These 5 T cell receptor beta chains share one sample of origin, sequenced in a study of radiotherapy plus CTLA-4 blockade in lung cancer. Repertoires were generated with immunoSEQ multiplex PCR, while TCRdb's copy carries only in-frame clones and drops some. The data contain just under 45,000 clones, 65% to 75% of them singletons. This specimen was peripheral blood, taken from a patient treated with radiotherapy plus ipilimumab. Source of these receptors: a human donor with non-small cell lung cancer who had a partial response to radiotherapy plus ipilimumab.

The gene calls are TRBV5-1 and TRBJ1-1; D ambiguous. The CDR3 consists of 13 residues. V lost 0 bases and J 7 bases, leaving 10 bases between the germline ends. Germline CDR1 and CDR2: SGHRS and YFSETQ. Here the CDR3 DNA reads TGCGCCAGCAGCTTGGGATCGGCGGGTGAAGCTTTCTTT. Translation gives CASSLGSAGEAFF.

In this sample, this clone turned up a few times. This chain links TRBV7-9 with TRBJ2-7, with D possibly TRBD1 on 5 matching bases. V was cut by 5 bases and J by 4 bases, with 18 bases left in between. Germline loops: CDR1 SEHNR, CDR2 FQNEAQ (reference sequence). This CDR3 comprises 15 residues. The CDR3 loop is CASSRLGDKTYEQYF. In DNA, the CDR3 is TGTGCCAGCAGCCGTTTAGGGGATAAGACGTACGAGCAGTACTTC.

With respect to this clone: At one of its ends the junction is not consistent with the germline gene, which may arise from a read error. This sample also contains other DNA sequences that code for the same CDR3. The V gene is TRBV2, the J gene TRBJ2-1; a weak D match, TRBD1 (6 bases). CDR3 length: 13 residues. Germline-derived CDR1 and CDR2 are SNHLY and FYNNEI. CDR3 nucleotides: TGTGCCAGCAGTGTACAGGGATACAATGAGCAATTCTTC. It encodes CASSVQGYNEQFF.

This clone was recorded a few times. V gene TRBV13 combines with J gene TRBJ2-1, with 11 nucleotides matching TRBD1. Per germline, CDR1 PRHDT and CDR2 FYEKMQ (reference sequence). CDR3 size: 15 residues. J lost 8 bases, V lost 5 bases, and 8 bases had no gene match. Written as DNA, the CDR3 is TGTGCCAGCAGCCCCCGGACAGGGGGCTGGGATGAGCAGTTCTTC. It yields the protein CASSPRTGGWDEQFF.

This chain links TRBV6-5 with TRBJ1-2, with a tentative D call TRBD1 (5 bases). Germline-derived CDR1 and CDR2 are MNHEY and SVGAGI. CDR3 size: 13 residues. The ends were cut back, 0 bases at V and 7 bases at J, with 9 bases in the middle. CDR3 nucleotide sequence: TGTGCCAGCAGTTACTCGGGGGGAAGTGGCTACACCTTC. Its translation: CASSYSGGSGYTF.